Shown below are 5 T cell receptor beta chains from a single sample sequenced in a study of blood T cell repertoires in COVID-19 (dated by TCRdb to about 2020). The library relied on the immunoSEQ multiplex PCR assay. The table comes from immuneACCESS by way of TCRdb, which keeps in-frame sequences with V and J called. Part of the clones is missing from these tables; in studies checked, under half for an unresolved V gene and the rest for unknown reasons. This sample lists under 250,000 clones; approximately 84% were detected once. 2% to 2.5% of the sample rests with the top ten. Input material: peripheral blood. Every receptor here comes from a woman aged 55-69 years with acute or convalescent COVID-19.

This clone showed up just a few times. The chain combines TRBV2 with TRBJ1-1, with D possibly matching TRBD1 (5 bases). Germline V gene lookup returns CDR1 SNHLY and CDR2 FYNNEI. This CDR3 region has 13 residues. Between the trimmed V and J ends, which lost 8 bases and 10 bases, there was a span of 20 bases. CDR3 protein: CASALEGAFGAFF. The CDR3 DNA reads as TGTGCCAGCGCCCTTGAAGGGGCTTTTGGAGCTTTCTTT.

As for this clone: A far larger clone is off by one base, so a read error is likely. The rearrangement links TRBV7-8 to TRBJ2-5, with 9 bases aligning to TRBD2. The CDR3 extends over 16 amino acids. CDR1 is SGHVS and CDR2 is FQNEAQ in the germline V gene. V lost 3 bases and J lost 4; bases outside the gene matches: 9. The CDR3 bases are TGTGCCAGCAGCTTGGTATGCGGGGGGGCGGGAGAGACCCAGTACTTC. This sequence encodes CASSLVCGGAGETQYF.

The chain uses TRBV5-4 and TRBJ2-5; the match to TRBD2 covers 10 bases. J was trimmed by 5 bases and V by 0 bases; bases with no gene match: 4. The CDR3 is made up of 15 amino acids. CDR1 is SGHNT and CDR2 is YYREEE in the germline V gene (reference sequence). CDR3 region: CASSLGSGGRETQYF. For the CDR3, the DNA is TGTGCCAGCAGCTTGGGTAGCGGGGGGAGGGAGACCCAGTACTTC.

The chain combines TRBV19 with TRBJ1-4; the match to TRBD1 covers 7 bases. The CDR3 runs 13 residues. V lost 9 bases to trimming and J lost 3 bases; unmatched junction nucleotides: 4. Germline CDR1 and CDR2: LNHDA and SQIVND (reference sequence). The CDR3: CASRDSANEKLFF. The CDR3 region has the DNA TGTGCCAGCCGGGACAGTGCTAATGAAAAACTGTTTTTT.

DNA for the CDR3: TGTGCCAGCAGTTTAGGGGGGATCCCCTACGAGCAGTACTTC. It codes for CASSLGGIPYEQYF. The gene calls are TRBV28 and TRBJ2-7; D perhaps matches TRBD2 (6 bases). Germline CDR1 and CDR2: MDHEN and SYDVKM. V was shortened by 2 bases and J by 2 bases, with 10 bases between the two germline ends. CDR3 length equals 14 residues.